This entry lists 19 T cell receptor beta chains sequenced from one sample in a study of a mutant IDH1 vaccine in newly diagnosed glioma. Generated by immunoSEQ multiplex PCR, the TCRdb table keeps only in-frame clones and is missing some. Of around 62,000 clones listed, around nine tenths are singletons. Their antigen targets remain unknown. As to time point: week 11, during vaccination. Every vaccine dose comprised 300 ug of mutant IDH1 20-mer peptide plus topical imiquimod. The sample in question was PBMCs, obtained from a glioma patient whose treatment included an IDH1 peptide vaccine. The receptors stem from a man aged 35-49 years with glioma.

J is TRBJ1-1 and V is TRBV5-5; D may be TRBD1 (5 bases). Germline assignment: CDR1 SGHKS and CDR2 YYEKEE (reference sequence). Trimming pared 1 base from V and 1 base from J, leaving 11 bases between. CDR3 length: 15 residues. CDR3 protein: CASSLSSGQNTEAFF. The CDR3 coding sequence is TGTGCCAGCAGCTTGAGCTCGGGGCAGAACACTGAAGCTTTCTTT.

The rearrangement links TRBV5-1 to TRBJ2-2, with D hard to call. This CDR3 contains 15 residues. From germline, CDR1 is SGHRS and CDR2 YFSETQ. Trimming shortened V by 0 bases and J by 3 bases, and 9 bases separated the two germline ends. The CDR3 spells CASSLGSTDTGELFF. CDR3 DNA: TGCGCCAGCAGCTTGGGATCGACGGACACCGGGGAGCTGTTTTTT.

The chain employs TRBV7-6 and TRBJ1-2, with D perhaps matching TRBD1 (5 bases). Germline-derived CDR1 and CDR2 are SGHVS and FNYEAQ. Trimming stripped 1 base from V and 2 bases from J, with 14 bases between. The CDR3 runs 16 residues. Written as DNA, the CDR3 is TGTGCCAGCAGCTTAGATCCCGGCCAGGGAAACTATGGCTACACCTTC. This codes for CASSLDPGQGNYGYTF.

The V and J genes are TRBV6-5 and TRBJ1-1; D not resolved. The CDR3 is 13 residues long. Trimming left V 7 bases short and J 1 base short, with 10 bases between. Germline assignment: CDR1 MNHEY and CDR2 SVGAGI. The CDR3 bases are TGTGCCAGCATGGGGTCCCAGAACACTGAAGCTTTCTTT. Encoded protein: CASMGSQNTEAFF.

The V call is TRBV5-6, the J call TRBJ1-1; D uncertain. The CDR3 is made up of 13 amino acids. V was cut by 2 bases and J by 1 base, with 6 bases left in between. CDR1 and CDR2 (germline): SGHDT, YYEEEE. CDR3 protein: CASSFLRNTEAFF. Here the CDR3 DNA reads TGTGCCAGCAGCTTTTTAAGGAACACTGAAGCTTTCTTT.

The rearrangement uses TRBV19 and TRBJ1-3; the D gene is possibly TRBD1 (5 bases). This CDR3 spans 14 amino acids. Germline V CDR1 and CDR2: LNHDA, SQIVND (reference sequence). The V gene lost 4 bases and the J gene lost 4 bases, with 11 bases spanning the gap. The CDR3 here is CASSSLGDGNTIYF. The CDR3, as DNA: TGTGCCAGTAGTAGTTTGGGGGACGGAAACACCATATATTTT.

The chain joins TRBV15 to TRBJ2-5, with D possibly being TRBD2 (6 bases). The germline V gene encodes CDR1 LNHNV and CDR2 YYDKDF (reference sequence). The CDR3 covers 12 residues. CDR3 coding DNA: TGTGCAATCAGTCGGGGGCAAGAGACCCAGTACTTC. Protein: CAISRGQETQYF. Complete variable domain (other parts from reference TRBV15 and TRBJ2-5): DAMVIQNPRYQVTQFGKPVTLSCSQTLNHNVMYWYQQKSSQAPKLLFHYYDKDFNNEADTPDNFQSRRPNTSFCFLDIRSPGLGDTAMYLCAISRGQETQYFGPGTRLLVL.

This sequence joins TRBV11-3 and TRBJ2-1, with 7 bases fitting TRBD2. Germline values: CDR1 SGHNT, CDR2 YENEEA. The ends lost 5 bases at V and 0 bases at J; junction bases unmatched: 7. CDR3 length equals 16 residues. DNA for the CDR3: TGTGCCAGCAGCCCAGGAGGCGGGAGCTCCTACAATGAGCAGTTCTTC. Its translation is CASSPGGGSSYNEQFF. The whole variable domain, filled in from reference TRBV11-3 and TRBJ2-1, reads EAGVVQSPRYKIIEKKQPVAFWCNPISGHNTLYWYLQNLGQGPELLIRYENEEAVDDSQLPKDRFSAERLKGVDSTLKIQPAELGDSAVYLCASSPGGGSSYNEQFFGPGTRLTVL.

The chain employs TRBV19 and TRBJ1-5; D uncertain. Trimming took off 0 bases at V and 1 base at J, with 4 bases between the two ends. CDR3 length equals 14 residues. The germline V gene has CDR1 LNHDA and CDR2 SQIVND (reference sequence). In DNA form, the CDR3 reads TGTGCCAGTAGTATAGACAGAAGCAATCAGCCCCAGCATTTT. It encodes CASSIDRSNQPQHF.

This chain links TRBV5-6 with TRBJ2-7; D remains unclear. Germline CDR1 reads SGHDT; CDR2 reads YYEEEE. Trimming took off 2 bases at V and 2 bases at J, with 14 bases between the two ends. This CDR3 region has 15 residues. The CDR3 reads CASSFYGIAAYEQYV. The CDR3 nucleotides are TGTGCCAGCAGCTTTTATGGTATCGCGGCCTACGAGCAGTACGTC.

The chain recombines TRBV19 with TRBJ2-3, with TRBD2 matching over 14 bases. Looked up from germline, CDR1 is LNHDA and CDR2 is SQIVND (reference sequence). V shed 5 bases, J shed 3 bases, and the junction held 1 base outside the gene matches. The CDR3 has 15 amino acids. Written as DNA, the CDR3 is TGTGCCAGTAGTGGGACTAGCGGGGGAACAGATACGCAGTATTTT. Translation gives CASSGTSGGTDTQYF. Full variable domain (rest looked up from reference TRBV19 and TRBJ2-3): DGGITQSPKYLFRKEGQNVTLSCEQNLNHDAMYWYRQDPGQGLRLIYYSQIVNDFQKGDIAEGYSVSREKKESFPLTVTSAQKNPTAFYLCASSGTSGGTDTQYFGPGTRLTVL.

The chain employs TRBV30 and TRBJ2-5; D is unresolved. From germline, CDR1 is GTSNPN and CDR2 SVGIG (reference sequence). CDR3 length equals 13 residues. Trimming left V 0 bases short and J 7 bases short, with 12 bases between. The CDR3 bases are TGTGCCTGGAGTGTACTTGGCCCAGGGACCCAGTACTTC. Its translation is CAWSVLGPGTQYF.

The V and J genes are TRBV5-5 and TRBJ1-1; D remains unclear. The CDR3 is made up of 11 amino acids. V shed 6 bases and J shed 0 bases, with 3 bases lying between them. Germline V lookup: CDR1 SGHKS, CDR2 YYEKEE (reference sequence). The CDR3 coding sequence is TGTGCCAGCATCATGAACACTGAAGCTTTCTTT. It is translated as CASIMNTEAFF.

Concerning this clone itself: Different DNA sequences within this sample yield the same CDR3. The V gene is TRBV19, the J gene TRBJ2-7, with TRBD1 matching over 8 bases. Germline CDR1 LNHDA, CDR2 SQIVND (reference sequence). After removal of 6 bases from V and 7 bases from J, the junction contained 8 bases not matched to a gene. The CDR3 loop spans 13 amino acids. The CDR3 sequence is CASRGTGEGEQYF. CDR3 nucleotide sequence: TGTGCCAGTAGAGGGACAGGAGAGGGGGAGCAGTACTTC.

The rearrangement links TRBV28 to TRBJ1-2; D unresolved. The CDR3 covers 16 residues. The V gene lost 2 bases and the J gene lost 0 bases, with 13 bases spanning the gap. Per germline, CDR1 MDHEN and CDR2 SYDVKM. The CDR3 sequence is CASSLTRRRANYGYTF. The CDR3 nucleotides read TGTGCCAGCAGTTTAACCCGCCGACGAGCTAACTATGGCTACACCTTC.

The CDR3 sequence is CASSYTPSYEQYF. CDR3 DNA: TGTGCCAGCAGCTATACACCATCCTACGAGCAGTACTTC. This rearrangement joins TRBV11-2 to TRBJ2-7; D gene unclear. The CDR3 totals 13 residues. The V end was cut by 4 bases, the J end by 1 base, with 8 bases between. Germline CDR1 reads SGHAT; CDR2 reads FQNNGV.

This chain links TRBV7-9 with TRBJ2-2; 8 positions agree with TRBD1. This CDR3 has 17 residues. Germline values: CDR1 SEHNR, CDR2 FQNEAQ (reference sequence). Germline trimming cut 5 bases from V and 4 bases from J; bases unmatched to any gene: 12. CDR3 amino acids: CASSPFLGTGGTGELFF. The CDR3 bases are TGTGCCAGCAGCCCCTTTCTAGGCACAGGGGGCACCGGGGAGCTGTTTTTT.

The J gene is TRBJ2-1, the V gene TRBV2; D is possibly TRBD1 or TRBD2 (5 bases each). CDR1 SNHLY and CDR2 FYNNEI come from the germline V gene. This CDR3 comprises 12 residues. The ends were cut back, 6 bases at V and 7 bases at J, with 10 bases in the middle. The CDR3 DNA is TGTGCCAGCAGGGGGGTCGGAAATGAGCAGTTCTTC. This encodes CASRGVGNEQFF.

This chain joins TRBV10-3 and TRBJ2-1; TRBD2 aligns across 7 bases. With 7 bases clipped from V and 5 bases from J, the junction kept 5 bases outside the gene matches. The CDR3 has 13 residues. Per germline, CDR1 ENHRY and CDR2 SYGVKD. CDR3 loop: CAIKAGVNNEQFF. CDR3 nucleotide sequence: TGTGCCATCAAGGCGGGGGTAAACAATGAGCAGTTCTTC.